This is a list of T cell receptor beta chains from one sample in a study of beta chain features in type 1 diabetes. Measured with immunoSEQ multiplex PCR; TCRdb has only the in-frame clones, and not every one. The table has around 40,000 clones, 55% to 70% seen once. Sequenced: Tregs from blood. These receptors were collected from a young woman in good health. Each CDR3 is given with its conserved first and last residue.

v_call: TRBV28; j_call: TRBJ2-1; cdr3_aa: CASSLLDTPRQFF
v_call: TRBV2; j_call: TRBJ1-6; cdr3_aa: CASSRDRIRDNSPLHF
v_call: TRBV7-2; j_call: TRBJ1-4; cdr3_aa: CASSSTVATNEKLFF
v_call: TRBV7-2; j_call: TRBJ2-7; cdr3_aa: CASSPSRGRGYEQYF
v_call: TRBV5-1; j_call: .; cdr3_aa: CASSFSGQINEQYF
v_call: TRBV7-9; j_call: TRBJ2-1; cdr3_aa: CASSSTGGLNEQFF
v_call: TRBV4-1; j_call: TRBJ2-2; cdr3_aa: CASSQGRGLAGKGGELFF
v_call: TRBV5-5; j_call: TRBJ2-1; cdr3_aa: CASSPGLAGNRSYNEQFF
v_call: TRBV7-9; j_call: TRBJ2-2; cdr3_aa: CASYPTGGGFTGELFF
v_call: TRBV19; j_call: TRBJ2-1; cdr3_aa: CASSSRGNYNEQFF
v_call: TRBV18; j_call: TRBJ2-1; cdr3_aa: CASSPPLFRGTDYNEQFF
v_call: TRBV7-2; j_call: TRBJ2-1; cdr3_aa: CASSLGRRGRAGNEQFF
v_call: TRBV29-1; j_call: TRBJ2-3; cdr3_aa: CSVASSHRWLRQEYNTQYF
v_call: TRBV28; j_call: TRBJ2-2; cdr3_aa: CASFRGRNTGELFF